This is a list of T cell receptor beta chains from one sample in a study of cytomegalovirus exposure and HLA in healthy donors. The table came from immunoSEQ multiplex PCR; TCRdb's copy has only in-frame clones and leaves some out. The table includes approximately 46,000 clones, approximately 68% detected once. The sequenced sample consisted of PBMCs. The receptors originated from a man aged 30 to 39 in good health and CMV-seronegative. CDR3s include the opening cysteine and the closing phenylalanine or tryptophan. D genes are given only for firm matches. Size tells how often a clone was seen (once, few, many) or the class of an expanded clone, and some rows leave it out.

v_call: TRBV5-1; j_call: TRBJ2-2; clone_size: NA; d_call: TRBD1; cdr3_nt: TGCGCCAGCAGCTTTTATAGTCAGGGGGCGACCGGGGAGCTGTTTTTT; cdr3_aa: CASSFYSQGATGELFF
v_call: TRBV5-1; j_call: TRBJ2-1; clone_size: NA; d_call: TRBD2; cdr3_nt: TGCGCCAGCAGCTTTCCATCGGGAGGGGGGTCCTACAATGAGCAGTTCTTC; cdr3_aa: CASSFPSGGGSYNEQFF
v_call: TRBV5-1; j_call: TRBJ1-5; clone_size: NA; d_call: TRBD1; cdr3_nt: TGCGCCAGCAGCTTGGACACAGGGGGCCTTCAGCCCCAGCATTTT; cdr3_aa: CASSLDTGGLQPQHF
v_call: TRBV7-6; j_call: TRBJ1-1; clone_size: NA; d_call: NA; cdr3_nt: TGTGCCAGCAGCTTATACCGGGACTCGAACACTGAAGCTTTCTTT; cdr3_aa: CASSLYRDSNTEAFF
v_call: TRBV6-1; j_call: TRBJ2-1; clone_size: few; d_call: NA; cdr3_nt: TGTGCCAGCAGTGAAAGCCTCGGACTAGAGCAGTTCTTC; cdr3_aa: CASSESLGLEQFF
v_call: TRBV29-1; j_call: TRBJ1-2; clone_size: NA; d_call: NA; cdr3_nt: TGCAGCGTAGACGCTACAGGGCTGGGCTATGGCTACACCTTC; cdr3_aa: CSVDATGLGYGYTF
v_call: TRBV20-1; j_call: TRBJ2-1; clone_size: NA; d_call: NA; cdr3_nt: TGCAGTGTCCACGATTTGAGGGAGCAGTTCTTC; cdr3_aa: CSVHDLREQFF
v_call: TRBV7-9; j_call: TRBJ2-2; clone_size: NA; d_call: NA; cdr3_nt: TGTGCCAGCAACGAGGGTGGAGGGTCCCACACCGGGGAGCTGTTTTTT; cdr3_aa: CASNEGGGSHTGELFF
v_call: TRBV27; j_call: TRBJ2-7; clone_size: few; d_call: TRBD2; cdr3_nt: TGTGCCAGCAGTCCCCTTCCCGTTAGCGGGAGACTGGTGTACGAGCAGTACTTC; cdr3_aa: CASSPLPVSGRLVYEQYF
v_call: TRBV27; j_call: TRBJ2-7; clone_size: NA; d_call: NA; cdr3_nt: TGTGCCAGCAGTCCCTCACCCGGGTCACTCAACTCCTACGAGCAGTACTTC; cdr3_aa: CASSPSPGSLNSYEQYF
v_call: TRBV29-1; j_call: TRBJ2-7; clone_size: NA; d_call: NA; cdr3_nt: TGCAGCGTTGAAGGGGGCAGGGGCCAATACGAGCAGTACTTC; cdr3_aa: CSVEGGRGQYEQYF
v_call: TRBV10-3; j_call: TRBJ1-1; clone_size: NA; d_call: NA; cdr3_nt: TGTGCCATTAAGCCTCAGGAAATTAACACTGAAGCTTTCTTT; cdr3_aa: CAIKPQEINTEAFF
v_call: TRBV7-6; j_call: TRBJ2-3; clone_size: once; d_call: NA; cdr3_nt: TGTGCCAGCAGCTTACTAGCTCGGTCCCTTGACTCCACAGATACGCAGTATTTT; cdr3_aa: CASSLLARSLDSTDTQYF